Following are 23 T cell receptor beta chains from one sample sequenced in a study of blood T cells in healthy people across ages. Primed by a sample-barcoded 5' primer and a J-beta primer mix, a second PCR proceeded for about 7 to 11 cycles. One entry per CDR3 protein, called by TCRdb with MiXCR from the 5' RACE reads. Of roughly 800,000 distinct CDR3 sequences listed, 25% are singletons. In addition, the sample was reused for a study of T cells of mothers and their children.

Sequencing input: blood. The source is a boy between 5 and 17 years old in good health.

About this clonotype itself: Sequence at one end of the junction differs from germline and may be a read error. The genes are TRBV7-3 and TRBJ2-2; either TRBD1 or TRBD2 may fit D (5 bases each). Per the germline V gene, CDR1 is SGHTA and CDR2 is FQGTGA. The CDR3 is 16 amino acids. The CDR3 region has the DNA TGTGCCAGCAGCTTAACGGGTGGGACCAACACCGGGGAGTTGTTTTTT. It encodes CASSLTGGTNTGELFF.

This clonotype was picked up a small number of times. J is TRBJ2-1 and V is TRBV2; 9 nucleotides line up with TRBD2. V dropped 1 base and J dropped 2; count of bases not matched to a gene: 6. The CDR3 has 17 residues. The germline V gene has CDR1 SNHLY and CDR2 FYNNEI. The CDR3 coding sequence is TGTGCCAGCAGTGAAGACCATCTAGCGGGGACCTACAATGAGCAGTTCTTC. This gives the protein CASSEDHLAGTYNEQFF.

This clonotype has a handful of counts. V usage is TRBV29-1 and J usage is TRBJ1-2, with D unresolved. Germline V gene lookup returns CDR1 SQVTM and CDR2 ANQGSEA. The CDR3 has 12 residues. V lost 6 bases and J 0 bases, leaving 8 bases between the germline ends. The CDR3: CSVGMTNYGYTF. The CDR3 DNA is TGCAGCGTGGGGATGACTAACTATGGCTACACCTTC.

This clonotype was recorded a few times. The gene calls are TRBV12-3 or TRBV12-4 and TRBJ2-7; 7 bases map to TRBD1. V gave up 6 bases and J gave up 3 bases; unmatched junction bases: 2. The CDR3 runs 12 residues. The CDR3 bases are TGTGCCAGCAGGGGACAGCACTACGAGCAGTACTTC. It encodes CASRGQHYEQYF.

This clonotype was observed a handful of times. The chain links TRBV7-2 to TRBJ2-7, with D possibly matching TRBD1 (5 bases). Per the germline V gene, CDR1 is SGHTA and CDR2 is FQGNSA. V was cut by 1 base and J by 6 bases, with 10 bases left in between. The CDR3 has 13 amino acids. CDR3 residues: CASSLEAGFEQYF. CDR3 nucleotide sequence: TGTGCCAGCAGCTTAGAGGCAGGGTTCGAGCAGTACTTC.

The chain is built from TRBV12-3 or TRBV12-4 and TRBJ2-1; D may be TRBD2 (5 bases). The CDR3 sequence is 14 residues long. The V gene lost 2 bases and the J gene lost 8 bases, with 13 bases spanning the gap. This CDR3 reads CASSLMRGSDEQFF. The CDR3 nucleotides are TGTGCCAGCAGTTTAATGAGAGGTAGCGATGAGCAGTTCTTC.

Points on this clonotype: An end of the junction differs from the germline gene, which may be a read error. The chain recombines TRBV28 with TRBJ2-7; perhaps TRBD2 as D (6 bases). The last part of the DNA fits TRBJ2-5 better; the J call may be wrong. There are 13 residues in the CDR3. Germline-derived CDR1 and CDR2 are MDHEN and SYDVKM. CDR3 nucleotide sequence: TGTGCCCGCAGTTTCAACGGGAGAGAGACCCAGTACTTC. It encodes CARSFNGRETQYF.

The chain uses TRBV4-3 and TRBJ1-2, with 11 positions matching TRBD1. Germline-derived CDR1 and CDR2 are LGHNA and YSLEER. The ends lost 3 bases at V and 4 bases at J; junction bases unmatched: 4. This CDR3 spans 15 amino acids. This chain's CDR3 is CASSHAGTGGYGYTF. The DNA of the CDR3 is TGCGCCAGCAGCCACGCCGGGACAGGGGGCTATGGCTACACCTTC.

This clonotype was counted between two and nine times. The CDR3 sequence is CASSLGRTSAKSYNEQFF. CDR3 nucleotides: TGTGCCAGCAGCTTAGGTCGAACTAGCGCGAAGTCCTACAATGAGCAGTTCTTC. The chain is built from TRBV7-9 and TRBJ2-1, with TRBD2 matching over 7 bases. Losses at the gene ends were 1 base for V and 1 base for J; bases not matched to a gene: 10. The CDR3 runs to 18 residues. Germline V CDR1 and CDR2: SEHNR, FQNEAQ (reference sequence).

This clonotype was picked up a small number of times. The rearrangement links TRBV28 to TRBJ2-7; possible D gene TRBD1, 5 bases. CDR1 and CDR2 (germline): MDHEN, SYDVKM. This CDR3 is 13 amino acids long. The V end lost 10 bases, the J end lost 0 bases, and 13 bases lay between the germline ends. CDR3 sequence reads: CATLTDSSYEQYF. In nucleotides, the CDR3 is TGTGCCACCCTCACTGACAGCTCCTACGAGCAGTACTTC. Full variable domain (outside the CDR3, taken from reference TRBV28 and TRBJ2-7): DVKVTQSSRYLVKRTGEKVFLECVQDMDHENMFWYRQDPGLGLRLIYFSYDVKMKEKGDIPEGYSVSREKKERFSLILESASTNQTSMYLCATLTDSSYEQYFGPGTRLTVT.

This clonotype appeared a few times. The chain combines TRBV7-2 with TRBJ2-5; 10 bases align to TRBD2. Judging by the DNA end, TRBJ2-1 fits better; the J call may be wrong. Looked up from germline, CDR1 is SGHTA and CDR2 is FQGNSA. The CDR3 runs to 15 residues. The chain's CDR3 is CASTLGLAGDNEQFF. CDR3 coding DNA: TGTGCCAGCACCTTGGGCCTAGCGGGAGACAATGAGCAGTTCTTC.

The V and J genes are TRBV25-1 and TRBJ2-2, with 8 bases aligning to TRBD1. With V trimmed by 5 bases and J by 4 bases, 9 bases remained unmatched. CDR3 length: 16 amino acids. Germline CDR1 and CDR2: MGHDK and SYGVNS. The CDR3 sequence: CASSSLGQGGTGELFF. Here the CDR3 DNA reads TGTGCCAGCAGTTCCCTCGGACAGGGCGGCACCGGGGAGCTGTTTTTT.

The chain joins TRBV20-1 to TRBJ2-3; the D gene is possibly TRBD2 (5 bases). The germline V gene encodes CDR1 DFQATT and CDR2 SNEGSKA (reference sequence). Deletions cut 1 base from V and 4 bases from J, with 12 bases between. The CDR3 is 14 amino acids. The CDR3 region is CSARGGSSADTQYF. For the CDR3, the DNA is TGCAGTGCTAGAGGTGGGAGTAGTGCAGATACGCAGTATTTT.

This clonotype was counted between two and nine times. The rearrangement joins TRBV11-2 to TRBJ2-5, with 11 bases aligning to TRBD1. Germline V gene lookup returns CDR1 SGHAT and CDR2 FQNNGV. V trimming: 3 bases; J trimming: 1 base; junction bases outside the gene matches: 1. The CDR3 is 15 residues long. The CDR3 region is CASSLGQGVQETQYF. Written as DNA, the CDR3 is TGTGCCAGCAGCTTGGGACAGGGGGTCCAAGAGACCCAGTACTTC.

The CDR3 coding sequence is TGCAGCTTCAGCCTTAGCGGACGGGGCACCGGGGAGCTGTTTTTT. Protein product: CSFSLSGRGTGELFF. The V gene is TRBV29-1, the J gene TRBJ2-2; possible D gene TRBD2, 6 bases. The V gene's germline CDR1 is SQVTM and CDR2 ANQGSEA. The CDR3 covers 15 residues. Trimming shortened V by 8 bases and J by 4 bases, and 20 bases separated the two germline ends.

The CDR3 region is CASSSGGDRGSNQPQHF. The CDR3 DNA is TGTGCCAGCAGTTCTGGGGGGGACAGGGGTAGCAATCAGCCCCAGCATTTT. The chain links TRBV12-3 or TRBV12-4 to TRBJ1-5; 10 nucleotides agree with TRBD1. This CDR3 is 17 amino acids long. J lost 0 bases, V lost 4 bases, and 6 bases had no gene match.

The table lists this clonotype with a few counts. This rearrangement joins TRBV7-7 to TRBJ2-5; 13 bases match TRBD2. Germline V CDR1 and CDR2: SSHAT, FNYEAQ (reference sequence). This CDR3 is built from 15 residues. The CDR3 DNA sequence: TGTGCTAGCGGCCCGGGACTAGCGGGGACTGAGACCCAGTACTTC. This codes for CASGPGLAGTETQYF.

This clonotype has just one count. The chain uses TRBV28 and TRBJ2-5, with 7 bases that match TRBD2. Unmatched junction bases numbered 5, after V lost 4 bases and J lost 3 bases. Germline V CDR1 and CDR2: MDHEN, SYDVKM. The CDR3 extends over 14 amino acids. CDR3 sequence reads: CASSSAGDEETQYF. CDR3 in DNA: TGTGCCAGCAGTTCGGCGGGAGACGAAGAGACCCAGTACTTC.

This chain links TRBV25-1 with TRBJ2-5; D is undetermined. From germline, CDR1 is MGHDK and CDR2 SYGVNS. The CDR3 covers 18 residues. The V and J ends lost 1 base and 7 bases respectively, with 25 bases between them. For the CDR3, the DNA is TGTGCCAGCAGTGAATCCGGTCTGATATTTAACAGCGTCGGGACCCAGTACTTC. Protein: CASSESGLIFNSVGTQYF.

In its sample, this clonotype was seen a few times. One junction end does not reproduce the germline sequence, and a read error may be involved. The rearrangement uses TRBV20-1 and TRBJ1-2; D is perhaps TRBD1 (5 bases). CDR1 DFQATT and CDR2 SNEGSKA come from the germline V gene (reference sequence). This CDR3 comprises 12 residues. The CDR3 reads CSATTANYGYTF. The CDR3, as DNA: TGCAGTGCTACGACAGCTAACTACGGCTACACCTTC.

Many counts were recorded for this clonotype. The chain couples TRBV9 to TRBJ2-7; no clear D. The V end lost 0 bases, the J end lost 2 bases, and 9 bases lay between the germline ends. The CDR3 runs to 14 residues. Germline lookup yields CDR1 SGDLS and CDR2 YYNGEE. The CDR3 bases are TGTGCCAGCAGCGTAGGTCCAGAGGCCTACGAGCAGTACTTC. This encodes CASSVGPEAYEQYF.

This clonotype occurred a few times. This chain joins TRBV4-2 and TRBJ2-1, with D unresolved. Germline lookup yields CDR1 LGHNA and CDR2 YNFKEQ. Deletions cut 1 base from V and 1 base from J, with 11 bases between. The CDR3 consists of 16 residues. The CDR3 here is CASSQASGTSYNEQFF. CDR3 bases: TGTGCCAGCAGCCAAGCCTCCGGTACGTCCTACAATGAGCAGTTCTTC.

This clonotype was seen a few times. CDR3 protein: CASSYVVSGVYREQYF. CDR3 in DNA: TGTGCCAGCAGTTACGTTGTATCTGGTGTTTATAGGGAGCAGTACTTC. The V and J genes are TRBV6-6 and TRBJ2-7; no clear D. Germline assignment: CDR1 MNHNY and CDR2 SVGAGI (reference sequence). There are 16 residues in the CDR3. Trimming removed 2 bases from V and 7 bases from J, with 21 bases in between.